This T cell receptor beta chain was documented in a study of blood T cell repertoires in COVID-19. As for the study in general: The United States, Italy and Spain were the sources of the acute and convalescent COVID-19 samples. PBMCs, B-cell-depleted T cells, or T cells were the source of the cDNA or gDNA that made up the material.

Participants had their cohort set by participant-reported clinical history. The CDR3 is made up of 15 amino acids. CDR1 and CDR2 (germline): SGHDT, YYEEEE. J was trimmed by 3 bases and V by 4 bases; bases with no gene match: 9. The authors' processing: Quantification of nucleated cells was approximated via reference gene primer amplification. The table came from immunoSEQ multiplex PCR; TCRdb's copy has only in-frame clones and leaves some out. V and J calls and clone size are copied from that table; D and trimming were computed from the DNA. The sample records a few hundred thousand clones, around four fifths being singletons.

This chain connects TRBV5-6 to TRBJ1-1; 7 positions match TRBD1. Sequenced input: PBMCs or T cells enriched from blood (not recorded which). The receptor was derived from a man aged 30 to 39 with acute COVID-19. In nucleotides, the CDR3 is TGTGCCAGCAGCCGAACAGACAGGGTTCACACTGAAGCTTTCTTT. It encodes CASSRTDRVHTEAFF.